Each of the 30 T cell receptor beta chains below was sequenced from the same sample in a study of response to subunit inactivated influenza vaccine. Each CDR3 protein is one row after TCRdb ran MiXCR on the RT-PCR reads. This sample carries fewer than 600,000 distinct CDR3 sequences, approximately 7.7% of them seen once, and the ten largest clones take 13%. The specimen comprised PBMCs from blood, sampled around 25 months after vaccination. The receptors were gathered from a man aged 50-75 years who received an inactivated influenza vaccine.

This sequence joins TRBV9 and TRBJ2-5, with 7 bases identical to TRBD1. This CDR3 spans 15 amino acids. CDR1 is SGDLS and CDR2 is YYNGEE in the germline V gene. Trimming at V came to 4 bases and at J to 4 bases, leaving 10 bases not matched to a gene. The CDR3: CASSSETGAGETQYF. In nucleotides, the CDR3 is TGTGCCAGCAGCTCGGAAACAGGGGCAGGAGAGACCCAGTACTTC.

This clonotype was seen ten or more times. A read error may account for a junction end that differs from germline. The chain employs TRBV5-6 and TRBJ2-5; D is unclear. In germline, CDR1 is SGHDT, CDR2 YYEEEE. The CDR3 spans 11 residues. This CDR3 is CASSLSVDFLF. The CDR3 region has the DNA TGTGCCAGCAGCTTGAGTGTCGACTTCCTTTTC.

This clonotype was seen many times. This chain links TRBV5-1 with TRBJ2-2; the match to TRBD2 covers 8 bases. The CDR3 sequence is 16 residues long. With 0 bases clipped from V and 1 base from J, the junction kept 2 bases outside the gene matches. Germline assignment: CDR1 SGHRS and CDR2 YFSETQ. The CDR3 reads CASSLDSGRNTGELFF. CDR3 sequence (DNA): TGCGCCAGCAGCTTGGACAGCGGGAGGAACACCGGGGAGCTGTTTTTT.

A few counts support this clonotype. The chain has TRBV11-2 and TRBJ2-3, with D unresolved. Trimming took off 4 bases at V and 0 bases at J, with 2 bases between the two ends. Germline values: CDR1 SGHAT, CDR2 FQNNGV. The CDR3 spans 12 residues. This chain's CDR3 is CASSWSTDTQYF. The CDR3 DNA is TGTGCCAGCAGCTGGAGCACAGATACGCAGTATTTT.

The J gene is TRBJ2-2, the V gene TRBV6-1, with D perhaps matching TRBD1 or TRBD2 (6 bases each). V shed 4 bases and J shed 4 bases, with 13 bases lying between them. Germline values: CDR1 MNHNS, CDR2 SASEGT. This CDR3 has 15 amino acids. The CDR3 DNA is TGTGCCAGCAGTGTTGGGGGGCTGGGCACCGGGGAGCTGTTTTTT. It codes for CASSVGGLGTGELFF.

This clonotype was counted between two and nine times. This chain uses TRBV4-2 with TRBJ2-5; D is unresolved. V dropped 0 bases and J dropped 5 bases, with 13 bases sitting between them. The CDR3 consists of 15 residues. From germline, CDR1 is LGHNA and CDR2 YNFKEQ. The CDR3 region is CASSQDLVSLETQYF. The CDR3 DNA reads TGTGCCAGCAGCCAAGATCTAGTATCTTTGGAGACCCAGTACTTC.

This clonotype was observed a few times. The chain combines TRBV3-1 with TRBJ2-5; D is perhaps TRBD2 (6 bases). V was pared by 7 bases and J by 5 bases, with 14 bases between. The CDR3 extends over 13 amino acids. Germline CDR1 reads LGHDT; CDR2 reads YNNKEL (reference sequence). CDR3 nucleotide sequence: TGTGCCAGCACGTTCCAGGCGGGGGAGACCCAGTACTTC. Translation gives CASTFQAGETQYF.

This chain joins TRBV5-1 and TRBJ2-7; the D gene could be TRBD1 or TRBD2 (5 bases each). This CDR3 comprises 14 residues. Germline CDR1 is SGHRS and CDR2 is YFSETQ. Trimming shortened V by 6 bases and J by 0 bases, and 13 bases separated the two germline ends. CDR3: CASNRDGYSYEQYF. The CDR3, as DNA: TGCGCCAGCAACCGGGACGGGTACTCCTACGAGCAGTACTTC.

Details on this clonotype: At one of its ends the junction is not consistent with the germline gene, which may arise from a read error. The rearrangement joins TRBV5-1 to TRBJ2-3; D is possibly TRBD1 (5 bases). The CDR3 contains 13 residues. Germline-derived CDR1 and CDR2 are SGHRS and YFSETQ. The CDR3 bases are TGCGCCAGCAGCTTTGGTAGCACAGGTACGCAGTATTTT. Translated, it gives CASSFGSTGTQYF.

CDR3 loop: CASSLNPPPVTDTQYF. The CDR3 DNA reads TGTGCCAGCAGCTTAAACCCGCCGCCTGTCACAGATACGCAGTATTTT. J is TRBJ2-3 and V is TRBV7-2; the D is unclear. With 2 bases removed from V and 2 bases from J, the gap between germline ends came to 14 bases. The CDR3 loop spans 16 amino acids. Germline assignment: CDR1 SGHTA and CDR2 FQGNSA.

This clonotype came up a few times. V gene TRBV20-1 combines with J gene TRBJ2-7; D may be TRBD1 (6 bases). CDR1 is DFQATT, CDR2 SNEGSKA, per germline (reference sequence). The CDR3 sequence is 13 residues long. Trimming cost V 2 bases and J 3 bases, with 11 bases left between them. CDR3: CSARSGAGYEQYF. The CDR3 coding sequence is TGCAGTGCTAGATCAGGGGCCGGCTACGAGCAGTACTTC.

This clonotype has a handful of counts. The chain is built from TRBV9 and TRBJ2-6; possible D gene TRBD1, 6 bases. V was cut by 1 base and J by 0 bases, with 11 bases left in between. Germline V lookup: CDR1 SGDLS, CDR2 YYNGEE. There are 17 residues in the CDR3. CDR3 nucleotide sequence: TGTGCCAGCAGCGTATACAGGGCCAGCTCTGGGGCCAACGTCCTGACTTTC. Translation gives CASSVYRASSGANVLTF.

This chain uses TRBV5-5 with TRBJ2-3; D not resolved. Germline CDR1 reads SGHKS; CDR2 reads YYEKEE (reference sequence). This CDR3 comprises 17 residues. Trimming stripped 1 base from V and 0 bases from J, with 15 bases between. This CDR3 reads CASSLRFSKTSTDTQYF. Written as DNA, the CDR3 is TGTGCCAGCAGCTTGAGGTTCTCCAAAACTAGCACAGATACGCAGTATTTT.

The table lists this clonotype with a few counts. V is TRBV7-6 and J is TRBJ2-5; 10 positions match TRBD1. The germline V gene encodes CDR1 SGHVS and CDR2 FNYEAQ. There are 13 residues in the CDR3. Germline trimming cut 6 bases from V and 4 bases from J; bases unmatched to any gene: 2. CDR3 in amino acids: CASSDRGRETQYF. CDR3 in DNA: TGTGCCAGCAGTGACAGGGGGCGAGAGACCCAGTACTTC.

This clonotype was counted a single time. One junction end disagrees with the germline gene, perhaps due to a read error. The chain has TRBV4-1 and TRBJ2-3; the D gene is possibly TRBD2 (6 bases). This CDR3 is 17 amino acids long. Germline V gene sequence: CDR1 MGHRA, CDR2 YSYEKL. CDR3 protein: CASSQDGLARYTDTRYF. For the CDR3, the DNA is TGCGCCAGCAGCCAAGACGGCCTAGCGCGCTACACAGATACGCGGTATTTT.

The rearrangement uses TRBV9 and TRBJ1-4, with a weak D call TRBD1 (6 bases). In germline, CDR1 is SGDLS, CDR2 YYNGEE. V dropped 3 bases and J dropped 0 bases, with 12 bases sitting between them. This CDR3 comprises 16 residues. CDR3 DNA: TGTGCCAGCAGCGGGGGGGGCGGATCAACTAATGAAAAACTGTTTTTT. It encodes CASSGGGGSTNEKLFF.

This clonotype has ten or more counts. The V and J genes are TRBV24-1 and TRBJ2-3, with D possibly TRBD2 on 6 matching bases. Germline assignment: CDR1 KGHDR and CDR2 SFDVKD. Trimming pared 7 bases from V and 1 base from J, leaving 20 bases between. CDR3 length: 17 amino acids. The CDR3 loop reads CATRGSHSGRGTDTQYF. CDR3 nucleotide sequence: TGTGCCACCAGGGGCTCCCATAGCGGTCGTGGCACAGATACGCAGTATTTT.

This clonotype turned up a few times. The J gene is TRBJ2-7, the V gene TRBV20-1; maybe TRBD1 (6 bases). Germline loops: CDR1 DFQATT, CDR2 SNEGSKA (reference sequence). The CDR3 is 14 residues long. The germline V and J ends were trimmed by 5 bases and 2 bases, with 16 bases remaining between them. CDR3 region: CSAFPGQPTYEQYF. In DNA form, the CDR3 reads TGCAGTGCTTTCCCGGGACAACCTACCTACGAGCAGTACTTC.

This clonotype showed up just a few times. The CDR3 is CSAEERSSYNEQFF. CDR3 sequence (DNA): TGCAGTGCAGAGGAGCGGAGCTCCTACAATGAGCAGTTCTTC. The V gene is TRBV20-1, the J gene TRBJ2-1, with D perhaps TRBD2 (5 bases). V shed 6 bases and J shed 0 bases, with 12 bases lying between them. This CDR3 has 14 amino acids. CDR1 DFQATT and CDR2 SNEGSKA come from the germline V gene (reference sequence).

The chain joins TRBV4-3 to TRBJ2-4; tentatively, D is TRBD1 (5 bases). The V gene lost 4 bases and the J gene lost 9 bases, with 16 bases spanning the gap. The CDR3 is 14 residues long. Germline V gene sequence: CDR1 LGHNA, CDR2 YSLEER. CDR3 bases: TGCGCCAGCAGCCGAATCACCCAAGGGGCCATTCAGTACTTC. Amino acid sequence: CASSRITQGAIQYF.

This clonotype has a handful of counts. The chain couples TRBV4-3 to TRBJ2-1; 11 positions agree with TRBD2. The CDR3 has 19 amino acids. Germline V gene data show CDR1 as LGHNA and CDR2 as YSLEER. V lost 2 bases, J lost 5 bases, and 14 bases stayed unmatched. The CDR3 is CASSQYPMGSGGVNNEQFF. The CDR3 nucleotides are TGCGCCAGCAGCCAATACCCCATGGGTAGCGGGGGGGTGAACAATGAGCAGTTCTTC.

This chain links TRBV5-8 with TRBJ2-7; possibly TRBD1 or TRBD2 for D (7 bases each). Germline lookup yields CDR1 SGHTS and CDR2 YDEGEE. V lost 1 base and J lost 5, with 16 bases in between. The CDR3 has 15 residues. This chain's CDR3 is CASSLQGGAKNEQYF. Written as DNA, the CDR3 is TGTGCCAGCAGCTTGCAGGGGGGGGCAAAGAACGAGCAGTACTTC. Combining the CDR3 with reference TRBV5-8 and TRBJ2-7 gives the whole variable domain EAGVTQSPTHLIKTRGQQATLRCSPISGHTSVYWYQQALGLGLQFLLWYDEGEERNRGNFPPRFSGRQFPNYSSELNVNALELEDSALYLCASSLQGGAKNEQYFGPGTRLTVT.

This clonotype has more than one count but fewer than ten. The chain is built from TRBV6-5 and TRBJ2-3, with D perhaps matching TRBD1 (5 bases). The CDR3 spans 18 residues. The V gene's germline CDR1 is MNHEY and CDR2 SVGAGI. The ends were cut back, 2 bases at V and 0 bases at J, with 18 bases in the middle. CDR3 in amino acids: CASSYGRDQDLSTDTQYF. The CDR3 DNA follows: TGTGCCAGCAGTTACGGCAGGGATCAAGACCTTAGCACAGATACGCAGTATTTT.

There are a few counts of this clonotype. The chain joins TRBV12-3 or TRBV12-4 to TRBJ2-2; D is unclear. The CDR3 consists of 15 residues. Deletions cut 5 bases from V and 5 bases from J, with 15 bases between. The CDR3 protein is CASSPPRPRTGELFF. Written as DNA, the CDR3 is TGTGCCAGCAGTCCGCCGCGGCCACGGACCGGGGAGCTGTTTTTT.

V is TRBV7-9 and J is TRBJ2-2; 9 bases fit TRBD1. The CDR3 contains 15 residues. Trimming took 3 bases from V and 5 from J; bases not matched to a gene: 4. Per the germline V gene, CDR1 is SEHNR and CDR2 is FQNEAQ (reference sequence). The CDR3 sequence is CASSFGQGLTGELFF. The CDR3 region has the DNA TGTGCCAGCAGCTTCGGACAGGGGTTGACCGGGGAGCTGTTTTTT.

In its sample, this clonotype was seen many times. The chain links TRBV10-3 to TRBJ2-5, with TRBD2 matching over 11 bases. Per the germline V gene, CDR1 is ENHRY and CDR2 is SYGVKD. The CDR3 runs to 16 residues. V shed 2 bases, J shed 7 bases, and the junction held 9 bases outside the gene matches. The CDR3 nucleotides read TGTGCCATCAGTGAGGTGATAGCGGGAGGGCCTGGGACCCAGTACTTC. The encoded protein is CAISEVIAGGPGTQYF.

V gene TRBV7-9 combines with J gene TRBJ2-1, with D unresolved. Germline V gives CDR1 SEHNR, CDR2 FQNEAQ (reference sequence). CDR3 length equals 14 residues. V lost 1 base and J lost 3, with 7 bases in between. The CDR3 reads CASSLDIRYNEQFF. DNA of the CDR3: TGTGCCAGCAGCTTAGACATCCGCTACAATGAGCAGTTCTTC. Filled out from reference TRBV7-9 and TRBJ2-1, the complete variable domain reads DTGVSQNPRHKITKRGQNVTFRCDPISEHNRLYWYRQTLGQGPEFLTYFQNEAQLEKSRLLSDRFSAERPKGSFSTLEIQRTEQGDSAMYLCASSLDIRYNEQFFGPGTRLTVL.

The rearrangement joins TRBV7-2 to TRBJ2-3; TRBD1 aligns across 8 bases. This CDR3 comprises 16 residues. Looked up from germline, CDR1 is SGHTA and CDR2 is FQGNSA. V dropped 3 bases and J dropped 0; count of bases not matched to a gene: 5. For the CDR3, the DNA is TGTGCCAGCAGCTTCAGGACAGGGCTTAGCACAGATACGCAGTATTTT. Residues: CASSFRTGLSTDTQYF. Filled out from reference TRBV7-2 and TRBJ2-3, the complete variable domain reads GAGVSQSPSNKVTEKGKDVELRCDPISGHTALYWYRQSLGQGLEFLIYFQGNSAPDKSGLPSDRFSAERTGGSVSTLTIQRTQQEDSAVYLCASSFRTGLSTDTQYFGPGTRLTVL.

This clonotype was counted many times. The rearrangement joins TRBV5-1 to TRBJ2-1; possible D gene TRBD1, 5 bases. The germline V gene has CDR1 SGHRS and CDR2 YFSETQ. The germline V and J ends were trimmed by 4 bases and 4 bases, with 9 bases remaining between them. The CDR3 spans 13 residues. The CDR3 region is CASSTDIYNEQFF. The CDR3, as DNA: TGCGCCAGCAGCACGGACATTTACAATGAGCAGTTCTTC. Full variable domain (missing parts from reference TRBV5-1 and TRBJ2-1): KAGVTQTPRYLIKTRGQQVTLSCSPISGHRSVSWYQQTPGQGLQFLFEYFSETQRNKGNFPGRFSGRQFSNSRSEMNVSTLELGDSALYLCASSTDIYNEQFFGPGTRLTVL.

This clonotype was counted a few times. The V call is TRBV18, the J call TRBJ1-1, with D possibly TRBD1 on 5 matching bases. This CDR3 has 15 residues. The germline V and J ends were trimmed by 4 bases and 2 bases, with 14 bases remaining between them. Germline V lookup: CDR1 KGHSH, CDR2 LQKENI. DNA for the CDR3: TGTGCCAGCTCACGACTACAGGTCCAAAACACTGAAGCTTTCTTT. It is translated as CASSRLQVQNTEAFF.